This TCR beta chain was captured in a study of human T cells and chemical hapten exposure. The wider study: A 2 cm by 2 cm inner upper arm patch received 2% DPC for sensitization. Patch tests containing 0.01% DPC, applied to the upper back, were read at 6 days. General study results and limits: Alopecia in all donors means immunity may differ from healthy individuals.

MiXCR was run by TCRdb on the RACE reads, yielding one entry per CDR3 protein. The sample includes 210,000 or so distinct CDR3 sequences, about 25% of them seen just once. Time point given: patch test 3, about 24 weeks after DPC sensitization. Treatment specified: therapeutic diphenylcyclopropenone sensitization with weekly scalp DPC. From whole blood left unfractionated, total RNA was extracted. Trimming removed 0 bases from V and 4 bases from J; junction bases left unmatched: 2. The germline CDR1 and CDR2 sequences are SGHRS and YFSETQ. The CDR3 sequence is 15 residues long. This clonotype came up a few times. What it recognizes is unknown.

The rearrangement uses TRBV5-1 and TRBJ2-5, with 11 bases lining up with TRBD1. The sequencing used whole blood, collected in connection with sensitization to the hapten diphenylcyclopropenone (DPC). The receptor was isolated from a woman aged 40 to 50 with alopecia areata. Some clones in this sample may be carry-over from other donors' samples. The CDR3 sequence is CASSLAGTGGETQYF. In nucleotides, the CDR3 is TGCGCCAGCAGCTTGGCCGGGACAGGGGGAGAGACCCAGTACTTC.